A single sample is the source of the 10 T cell receptor beta chains below, sequenced in a study of T-cell reconstitution after alpha-beta-depleted transplantation in children. The library targeted TCRbeta and was prepared with unique molecular identifiers. Each CDR3 protein is one row after TCRdb ran MiXCR on the PCR reads. The table has about 110,000 distinct CDR3 sequences, 9% to 12% seen once; the top ten hold 8%. Source: PBMCs from the stem cell graft donor, taken from the stem cell graft. These receptors originate from a human donor who donated a stem cell graft to a child with acute lymphoblastic leukemia.

Ten or more counts support this clonotype. J is TRBJ2-1 and V is TRBV20-1, with TRBD2 as a possible D gene (5 bases). Germline values: CDR1 DFQATT, CDR2 SNEGSKA (reference sequence). V dropped 0 bases and J dropped 0 bases, with 15 bases sitting between them. The CDR3 has 17 residues. CDR3 in DNA: TGCAGTGCTAGAGATCTGACCCGGGGTGGCTCCTACAATGAGCAGTTCTTC. Translating it yields CSARDLTRGGSYNEQFF.

This clonotype was detected ten times or more. The chain combines TRBV11-3 with TRBJ2-3; 7 nucleotides match TRBD2. Losses at the gene ends were 5 bases for V and 4 bases for J; bases not matched to a gene: 12. Germline CDR1 is SGHNT and CDR2 is YENEEA. The CDR3 is 16 residues long. The CDR3 protein is CASSPAGGSLPDTQYF. The CDR3 DNA reads TGTGCCAGCAGCCCTGCTGGCGGGAGCCTTCCAGATACGCAGTATTTT.

This clonotype was observed at least ten times. V gene TRBV11-2 combines with J gene TRBJ1-6; tentatively, D is TRBD1 (5 bases). CDR3 length: 15 residues. V was shortened by 1 base and J by 7 bases, with 11 bases between the two germline ends. Germline V lookup: CDR1 SGHAT, CDR2 FQNNGV. In DNA, the CDR3 is TGTGCCAGCAGCTTAGGGCAGGGAGGGAATTCACCCCTCCACTTT. It codes for CASSLGQGGNSPLHF.

This clonotype appeared many times. The chain employs TRBV12-3 or TRBV12-4 and TRBJ1-2; TRBD1 aligns across 8 bases. The CDR3 runs 16 residues. The V segment lost 7 bases and the J segment 7 bases; nucleotides outside the gene matches: 17. CDR3 in amino acids: CASNSRGLNRAFGYTF. CDR3 DNA: TGTGCCAGCAACTCCAGGGGGCTCAACCGGGCATTTGGCTACACCTTC.

This clonotype was detected ten times or more. CDR3: CSAAGGNNEQFF. Written as DNA, the CDR3 is TGCAGTGCTGCCGGGGGAAACAATGAGCAGTTCTTC. The chain recombines TRBV20-1 with TRBJ2-1; possible D gene TRBD2, 6 bases. V gave up 5 bases and J gave up 5 bases, with 10 bases separating them. The CDR3 has 12 residues. Germline assignment: CDR1 DFQATT and CDR2 SNEGSKA (reference sequence).

This clonotype showed up just a few times. The chain links TRBV6-1 to TRBJ2-3; D is unclear. CDR1 MNHNS and CDR2 SASEGT come from the germline V gene. This CDR3 is 14 amino acids long. Between the trimmed V and J ends, which lost 8 bases and 1 base, there was a span of 13 bases. CDR3 DNA sequence: TGTGCCAGCCTTTTACCCTCTGGCACAGATACGCAGTATTTT. This translates into CASLLPSGTDTQYF.

Ten or more counts support this clonotype. The genes are TRBV25-1 and TRBJ2-2; tentative D call: TRBD2 (6 bases). The germline V gene encodes CDR1 MGHDK and CDR2 SYGVNS. V lost 2 bases and J lost 7, with 11 bases in between. CDR3 length: 14 amino acids. CDR3 in DNA: TGTGCCAGCAGTGAAGTTATTAGCGGCGGGGAGCTGTTTTTT. This sequence encodes CASSEVISGGELFF.

This clonotype was found many times. The genes are TRBV7-9 and TRBJ1-1; unclear D gene. V was clipped by 4 bases and J by 4 bases, with 13 bases between them. In germline, CDR1 is SEHNR, CDR2 FQNEAQ (reference sequence). This CDR3 contains 14 residues. In DNA, the CDR3 is TGTGCCAGCAGCTCTGAATGGCTTGCCACTGAAGCTTTCTTT. This codes for CASSSEWLATEAFF.

This clonotype was counted at least ten times. The chain recombines TRBV5-5 with TRBJ2-3; D is unresolved. V was pared by 2 bases and J by 6 bases, with 4 bases between. From germline, CDR1 is SGHKS and CDR2 YYEKEE (reference sequence). The CDR3 loop spans 11 amino acids. For the CDR3, the DNA is TGTGCCAGCAGCTTTGGTGATACGCAGTATTTT. Protein product: CASSFGDTQYF. The entire variable domain, with the rest obtained from reference TRBV5-5 and TRBJ2-3, is as follows: DAGVTQSPTHLIKTRGQQVTLRCSPISGHKSVSWYQQVLGQGPQFIFQYYEKEERGRGNFPDRFSARQFPNYSSELNVNALLLGDSALYLCASSFGDTQYFGPGTRLTVL.

Many counts were recorded for this clonotype. The chain links TRBV27 to TRBJ1-5, with a tentative D call TRBD1 (6 bases). The CDR3 extends over 15 amino acids. Germline V gene sequence: CDR1 MNHEY, CDR2 SMNVEV (reference sequence). The germline V and J ends were trimmed by 6 bases and 9 bases, with 21 bases remaining between them. The CDR3 bases are TGTGCCAGCAGGCTACAGGGTCTAGGTTCTTGGCCCCAGCATTTT. Translation: CASRLQGLGSWPQHF.